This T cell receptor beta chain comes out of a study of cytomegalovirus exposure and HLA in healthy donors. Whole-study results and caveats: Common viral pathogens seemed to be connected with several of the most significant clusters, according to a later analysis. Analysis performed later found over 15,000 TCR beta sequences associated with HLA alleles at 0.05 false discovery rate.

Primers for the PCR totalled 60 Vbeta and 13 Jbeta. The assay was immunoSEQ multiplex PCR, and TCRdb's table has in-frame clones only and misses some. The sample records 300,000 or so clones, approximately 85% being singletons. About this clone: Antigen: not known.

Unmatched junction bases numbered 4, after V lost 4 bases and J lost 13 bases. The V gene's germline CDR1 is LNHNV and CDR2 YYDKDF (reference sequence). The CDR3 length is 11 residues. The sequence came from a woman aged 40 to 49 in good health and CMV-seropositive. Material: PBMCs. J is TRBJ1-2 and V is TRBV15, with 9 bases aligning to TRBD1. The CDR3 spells CATSKTGGPTF. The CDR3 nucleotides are TGTGCCACCAGCAAGACAGGGGGACCCACCTTC.